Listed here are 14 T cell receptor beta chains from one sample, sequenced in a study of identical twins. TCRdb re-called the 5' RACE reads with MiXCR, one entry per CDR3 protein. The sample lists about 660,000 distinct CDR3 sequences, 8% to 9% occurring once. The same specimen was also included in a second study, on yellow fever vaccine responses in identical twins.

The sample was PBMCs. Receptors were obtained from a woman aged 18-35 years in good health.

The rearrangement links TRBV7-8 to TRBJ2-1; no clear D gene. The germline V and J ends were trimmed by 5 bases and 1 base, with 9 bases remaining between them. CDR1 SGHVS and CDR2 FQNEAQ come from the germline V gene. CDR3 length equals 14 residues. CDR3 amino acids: CASSGSASYNEQFF. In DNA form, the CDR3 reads TGTGCCAGCAGCGGTAGTGCTTCCTACAATGAGCAGTTCTTC.

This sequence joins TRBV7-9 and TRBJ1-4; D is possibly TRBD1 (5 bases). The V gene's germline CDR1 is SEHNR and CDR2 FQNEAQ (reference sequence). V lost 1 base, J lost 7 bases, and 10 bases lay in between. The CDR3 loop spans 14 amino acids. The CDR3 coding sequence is TGTGCCAGCAGCTTAGGGCGGGGCCGTGAAAAACTGTTTTTT. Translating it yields CASSLGRGREKLFF.

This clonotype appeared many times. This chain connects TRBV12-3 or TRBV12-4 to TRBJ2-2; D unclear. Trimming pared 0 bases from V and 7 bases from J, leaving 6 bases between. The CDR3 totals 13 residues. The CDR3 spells CASSLALGGELFF. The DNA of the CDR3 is TGTGCCAGCAGTTTAGCCTTGGGCGGGGAGCTGTTTTTT.

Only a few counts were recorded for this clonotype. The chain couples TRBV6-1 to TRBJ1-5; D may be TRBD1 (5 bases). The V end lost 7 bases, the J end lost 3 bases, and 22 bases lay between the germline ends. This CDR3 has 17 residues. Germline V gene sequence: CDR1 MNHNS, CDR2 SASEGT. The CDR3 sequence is CASTPTAYSRVNQPQHF. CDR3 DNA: TGTGCCAGCACCCCGACAGCCTACTCGAGAGTCAATCAGCCCCAGCATTTT.

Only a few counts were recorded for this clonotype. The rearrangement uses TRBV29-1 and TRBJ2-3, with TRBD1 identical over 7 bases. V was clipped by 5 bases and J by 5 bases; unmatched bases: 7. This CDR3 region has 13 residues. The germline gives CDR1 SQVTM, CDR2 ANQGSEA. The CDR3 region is CSVRTGGLDTQYF. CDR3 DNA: TGCAGCGTTCGGACAGGTGGTTTAGATACGCAGTATTTT.

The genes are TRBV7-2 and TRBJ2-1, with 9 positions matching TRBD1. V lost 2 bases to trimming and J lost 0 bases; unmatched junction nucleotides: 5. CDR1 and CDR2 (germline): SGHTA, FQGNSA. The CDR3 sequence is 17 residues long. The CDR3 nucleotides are TGTGCCAGCAGCTTAAGTTTGGGACAGGGCTCCTACAATGAGCAGTTCTTC. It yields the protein CASSLSLGQGSYNEQFF.

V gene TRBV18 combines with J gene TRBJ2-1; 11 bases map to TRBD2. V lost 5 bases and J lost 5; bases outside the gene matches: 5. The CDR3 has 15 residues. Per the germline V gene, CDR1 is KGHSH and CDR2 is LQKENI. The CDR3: CASSATSGVNNEQFF. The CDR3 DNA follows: TGTGCCAGCTCAGCGACTAGCGGGGTAAACAATGAGCAGTTCTTC.

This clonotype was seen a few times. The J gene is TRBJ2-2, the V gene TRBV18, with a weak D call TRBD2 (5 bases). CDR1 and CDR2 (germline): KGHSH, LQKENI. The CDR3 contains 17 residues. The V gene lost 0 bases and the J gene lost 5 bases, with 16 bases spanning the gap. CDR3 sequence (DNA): TGTGCCAGCTCACCACCGTCAGATAGAACGGGAACCGGGGAGCTGTTTTTT. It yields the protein CASSPPSDRTGTGELFF. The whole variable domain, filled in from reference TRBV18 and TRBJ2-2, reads NAGVMQNPRHLVRRRGQEARLRCSPMKGHSHVYWYRQLPEEGLKFMVYLQKENIIDESGMPKERFSAEFPKEGPSILRIQQVVRGDSAAYFCASSPPSDRTGTGELFFGEGSRLTVL.

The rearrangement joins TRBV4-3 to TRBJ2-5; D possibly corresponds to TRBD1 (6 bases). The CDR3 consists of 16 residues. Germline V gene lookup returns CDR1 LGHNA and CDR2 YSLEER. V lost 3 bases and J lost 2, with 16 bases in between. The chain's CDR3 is CASSQQGGHPQETQYF. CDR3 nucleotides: TGCGCCAGCAGCCAGCAAGGGGGACACCCGCAAGAGACCCAGTACTTC.

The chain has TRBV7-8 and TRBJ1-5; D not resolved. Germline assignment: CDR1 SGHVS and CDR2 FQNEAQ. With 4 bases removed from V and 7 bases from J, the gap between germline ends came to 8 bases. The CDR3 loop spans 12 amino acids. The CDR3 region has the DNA TGTGCCAGCAGCTACGACATCCAGCCCCAGCATTTT. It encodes CASSYDIQPQHF.

The CDR3: CASSSGQGKDLAGANVLTF. The DNA of the CDR3 is TGTGCCAGCAGTTCCGGACAGGGGAAGGATCTGGCTGGGGCCAACGTCCTGACTTTC. This sequence joins TRBV28 and TRBJ2-6; TRBD1 aligns across 9 bases. The CDR3 runs 19 residues. The germline V gene has CDR1 MDHEN and CDR2 SYDVKM. The trim removed 4 bases at V and 2 bases at J, leaving 12 bases unmatched.

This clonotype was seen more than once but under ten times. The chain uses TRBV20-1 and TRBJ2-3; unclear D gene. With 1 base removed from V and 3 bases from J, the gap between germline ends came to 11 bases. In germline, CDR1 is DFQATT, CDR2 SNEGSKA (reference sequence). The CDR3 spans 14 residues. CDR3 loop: CSARGPVGTDTQYF. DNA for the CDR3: TGCAGTGCTAGAGGGCCCGTAGGGACAGATACGCAGTATTTT.

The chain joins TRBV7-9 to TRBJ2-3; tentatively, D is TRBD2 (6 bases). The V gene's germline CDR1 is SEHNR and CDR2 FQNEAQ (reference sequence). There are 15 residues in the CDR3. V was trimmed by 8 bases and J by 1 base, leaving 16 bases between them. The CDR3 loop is CASQGGSSRTDTQYF. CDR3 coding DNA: TGTGCCAGCCAAGGAGGGAGCTCCCGCACAGATACGCAGTATTTT.

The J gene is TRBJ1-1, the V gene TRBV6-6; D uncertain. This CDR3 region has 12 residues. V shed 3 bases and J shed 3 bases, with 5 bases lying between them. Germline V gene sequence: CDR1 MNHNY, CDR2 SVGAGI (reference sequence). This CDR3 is CASSYLDTEAFF. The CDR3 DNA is TGTGCCAGCAGTTATTTGGACACTGAAGCTTTCTTT.